The next 5 T cell receptor beta chains were all read from a single sample in a study of blood T cell repertoires in COVID-19. Assay used: immunoSEQ multiplex PCR; TCRdb lists only in-frame clones, some missing. This repertoire shows roughly 190,000 clones, approximately 90% found once; its top ten account for 4% to 5%. The sequenced sample was peripheral blood. Receptors originate from a human donor in a cohort sampled during active COVID-19.

This chain uses TRBV27 with TRBJ2-2, with D maybe TRBD1 (6 bases). The V end was cut by 0 bases, the J end by 6 bases, with 26 bases between. The CDR3 has 20 residues. Germline values: CDR1 MNHEY, CDR2 SMNVEV (reference sequence). CDR3 coding DNA: TGTGCCAGCAGTTTATCCTTTCTCAAGGGGGACAATCTGGGATCCGGGGAGCTGTTTTTT. Its protein is CASSLSFLKGDNLGSGELFF.

The chain recombines TRBV5-1 with TRBJ2-1, with 12 bases identical to TRBD2. Germline assignment: CDR1 SGHRS and CDR2 YFSETQ. The CDR3 is made up of 17 amino acids. Trimming removed 4 bases from V and 12 bases from J; junction bases left unmatched: 17. The CDR3 loop reads CASSPRNLAGGPLVQFF. The CDR3 region has the DNA TGCGCCAGCAGCCCCAGGAATCTAGCGGGGGGGCCCCTGGTGCAGTTCTTC. Full variable domain (remainder filled in from reference TRBV5-1 and TRBJ2-1): KAGVTQTPRYLIKTRGQQVTLSCSPISGHRSVSWYQQTPGQGLQFLFEYFSETQRNKGNFPGRFSGRQFSNSRSEMNVSTLELGDSALYLCASSPRNLAGGPLVQFFGPGTRLTVL.

This rearrangement joins TRBV4-2 to TRBJ1-5; tentatively, D is TRBD1 (6 bases). CDR1 and CDR2 from the germline V gene are LGHNA and YNFKEQ. V dropped 4 bases and J dropped 4 bases, with 17 bases sitting between them. There are 16 residues in the CDR3. CDR3 in amino acids: CASSPKAGADNQPQHF. The CDR3 nucleotides are TGTGCCAGCAGCCCGAAGGCAGGGGCCGATAATCAGCCCCAGCATTTT.

As DNA, the CDR3 is TGTGCCAGCAGCTTGGCGACAGGTTTCGATACGCAGTATTTT. Translation: CASSLATGFDTQYF. This sequence joins TRBV5-8 and TRBJ2-3; weak D call: TRBD1 (6 bases). Germline values: CDR1 SGHTS, CDR2 YDEGEE. This CDR3 comprises 14 residues. V lost 0 bases to trimming and J lost 6 bases, with 11 bases between them.

This clone has a single count. CDR3 bases: TGTGCCAGCAGTTTATCTGGCACGGGACTGACAACTAATGAAAAACTGTTTTTT. It encodes CASSLSGTGLTTNEKLFF. The rearrangement uses TRBV27 and TRBJ1-4; D perhaps matches TRBD1 (5 bases). Germline values: CDR1 MNHEY, CDR2 SMNVEV (reference sequence). V lost 0 bases, J lost 0 bases, and 14 bases lay in between. The CDR3 covers 18 residues.